The entry below gives a single T cell receptor beta chain sequence along with its context. This clone was counted once. There is no known antigen for this receptor. Base qualities are not recorded, but no much larger clone differs from it by a single base. The EasySep Human CD8+ T Cell Enrichment Kit was used on day 10 to isolate CD8+ T cells from every culture. The entry originates in a study of CD8 T cell repertoires and HIV-1 epitope variants (dated by TCRdb to the early 2020s). For the wider study: In separate culture wells, T cells were stimulated with each of twenty-five peptides that represented autologous and known Gag and Nef epitope variants. Among the control conditions were a peptide pool of CMV, EBV and flu, the Ebola AY9 epitope serving as a negative control, and a well with no peptide. Three Gag epitope families and Nef HW9 and YT9 were included among the tested epitopes. T cells were enriched with the EasySep Human T Cell Enrichment Kit and co-cultured with equal numbers of autologous T cell-negative cells as antigen-presenting cells. The cultures were grown for 10 days in IMDM with gentamicin, and half of the media was changed on days 3 and 7 with IL-2, IL-7 and IL-15 added. An aliquot of 1M T cells was saved as an uncultured baseline condition, separate from the roughly 83 T cell cultures. Running each culture condition in triplicate, except for one peptide done in duplicate, gave a total of about 80 T cell cultures.

The study at large found these results: The assay could identify only TCR beta chains and pointed to proliferation in response to antigen, not to T cell function or cytokine profile. Eight to ten antigen-specific TCR beta clonotypes were identified, of which six appeared to be cross-reactive for autologous or known escape epitope variants. Roughly 5 clonotypes recognized the Nef KF9 family and one the HW9 family, with no responses to the TAALDMSHF plasma variant.

The immunoSEQ platform was used to sequence TCR beta CDR3 regions at survey depth. The QIAamp DNA micro kit was used to extract genomic DNA from every cultured and uncultured CD8+ T cell population. On the authors' methods: Samples with under 5,000 productive reads were excluded, and this exclusion removed about 7% of the 75 HIV peptide-stimulated cultures. Sequences were trimmed to CDR3 by a MANAFEST web app, and nonproductive sequences, CDR3s under 5 amino acids, and sequences not starting with C or ending with F/W were removed. Antigen-specific clonotypes had to expand in at least 2 of 3 replicates versus no-peptide control at FDR 0.01, only within one epitope family. In addition, a specific clonotype needed a frequency at least fivefold higher than in wells stimulated with peptides from other epitope families. Here the immuneACCESS table is served through TCRdb, limited to in-frame sequences with V and J called. Missing clones are a known gap in these copies; in checked studies unresolved V genes cover under half, and the rest lacks a known reason. V and J calls and clone size are those listed in that table; D and trimming were worked out from the DNA. Within this sample are 95,000 or so clones, with roughly four fifths of them counted one time only. The top ten clonotypes cover 25% to 30% of the sample.

The CDR3 contains 14 residues, cysteine and phenylalanine counted. Only the CDR3 portion is preserved as DNA: 42 bases, with reading frame beginning at the first base. The germline V gene sets CDR1 to SGHRS and CDR2 to YFSETQ. After removal of 7 bases from V and 6 bases from J, the junction retains 11 bases not matched to a gene. The receptor chain draws on TRBV5-1 and TRBJ2-3; a stretch of 7 junction bases matches TRBD2. The sequence was obtained from a male donor with HIV. Material: uncultured baseline CD8+ T cells from peripheral blood mononuclear cells (PBMCs). CDR3 sequence: CASHWGRAGDTQYF. The nucleotide sequence reads TGCGCCAGCCATTGGGGGAGGGCCGGGGATACGCAGTATTTT.